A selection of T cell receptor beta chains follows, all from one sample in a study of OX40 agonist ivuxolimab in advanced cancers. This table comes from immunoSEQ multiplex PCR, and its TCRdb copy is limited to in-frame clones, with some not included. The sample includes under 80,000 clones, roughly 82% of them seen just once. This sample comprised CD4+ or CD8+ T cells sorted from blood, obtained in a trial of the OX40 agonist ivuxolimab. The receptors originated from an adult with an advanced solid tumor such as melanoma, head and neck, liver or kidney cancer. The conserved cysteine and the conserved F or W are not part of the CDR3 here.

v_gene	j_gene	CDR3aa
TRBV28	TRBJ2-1	ASSLMTSGTYEQF
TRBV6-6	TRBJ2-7	ASTTGTSFYEQY
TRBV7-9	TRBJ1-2	ASSVEGQYGYT
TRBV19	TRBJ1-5	ASSISPGVVSNQPQH
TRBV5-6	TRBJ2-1	ASSLVGLVQF
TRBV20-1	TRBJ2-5	SGWGGETQY
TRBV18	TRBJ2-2	ASSPYDTGELF
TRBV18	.	ASSSQRDTYEQY
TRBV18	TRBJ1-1	ASSPRKRGDTEAF
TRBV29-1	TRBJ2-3	SVDTGDTQY
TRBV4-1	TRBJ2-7	ASSQAGLVAGVDEQY
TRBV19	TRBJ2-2	ASMGRDRGIGELF
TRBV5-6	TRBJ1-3	ASNLQGVNTIY
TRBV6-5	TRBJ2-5	ASSYSGTEGTQY
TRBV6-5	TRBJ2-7	ASSYSGQGSYEQY
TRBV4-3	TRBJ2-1	ASSQGSRGGNNEQF
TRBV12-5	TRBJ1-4	ASVLAGTGPSWNNEKLF
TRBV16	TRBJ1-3	ASSPGQGLSGNTIY
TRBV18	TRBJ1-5	ASSLMGINQPQH
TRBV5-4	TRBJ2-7	ASSLGAQDGQY
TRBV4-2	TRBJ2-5	ASSQPRGMGLPETQY
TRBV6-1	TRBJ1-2	ASSTRQVGVGGYT
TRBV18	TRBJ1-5	ASQGQRNQPQH
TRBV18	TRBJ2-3	ASSPGSSSTDTQY
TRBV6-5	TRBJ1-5	ASSYGRNQPQH
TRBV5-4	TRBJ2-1	ASSLSRTSGTSEQF
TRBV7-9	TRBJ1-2	ASAGQPYGYT
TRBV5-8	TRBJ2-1	ASNKQGMSYNEQF
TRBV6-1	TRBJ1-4	ASSEGLRNEKLF
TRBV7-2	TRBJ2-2	ASSLTGGPNTGELF
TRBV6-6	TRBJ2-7	ASSRGAGAYEQY
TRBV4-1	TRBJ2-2	ASSQVLPGGANTGELF
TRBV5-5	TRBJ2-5	ASSFSGVEETQY
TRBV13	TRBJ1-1	ASSFGGPGTEAF
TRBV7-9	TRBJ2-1	ASSLALAGTYNEQF
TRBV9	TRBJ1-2	ASSADGGLYGYT
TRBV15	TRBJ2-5	ATSRVGRGETQY